One and the same sample provided the 22 T cell receptor beta chains below, sequenced in a study of blood T cells in healthy people across ages. The authors ran a second PCR of roughly 6 to 11 cycles using a sample-barcoded 5' primer and a J-beta primer mix. TCRdb recomputed calls from the 5' RACE reads with MiXCR, one row per CDR3 protein. Among 800,000 to 950,000 distinct CDR3 sequences listed, almost 30% were seen once. This sample was shared with a second study, whose subject was T cells of mothers and their children.

Sequencing input: blood. The source is a woman aged 40 to 55 in good health.

In the case of this clonotype: At one of its ends the junction is not consistent with the germline gene, which may arise from a read error. The CDR3 reads CASSPRRSGANVLTF. CDR3 nucleotide sequence: TGTGCTAGCAGCCCGCGGAGGTCTGGGGCCAACGTCCTGACTTTC. The chain carries TRBV7-7 and TRBJ2-6; the D gene is possibly TRBD2 (5 bases). Per the germline V gene, CDR1 is SSHAT and CDR2 is FNYEAQ (reference sequence). This CDR3 contains 15 residues.

The genes are TRBV4-1 and TRBJ2-1; D could derive from TRBD1 or TRBD2 (6 bases each). The J call may not be correct, given that the DNA end is closer to TRBJ2-7. The CDR3 is made up of 19 amino acids. Germline CDR1 is MGHRA and CDR2 is YSYEKL. Here the CDR3 DNA reads TGCGCCAGCAGCCAACTTGGGCAAGGGGGGCCAAGCTCCTACAATGAGCAGTACTTC. It specifies CASSQLGQGGPSSYNEQYF.

This clonotype has just a few counts. The chain carries TRBV28 and TRBJ1-1; D call uncertain. V was shortened by 2 bases and J by 2 bases, with 12 bases between the two germline ends. There are 15 residues in the CDR3. The germline CDR1 and CDR2 sequences are MDHEN and SYDVKM. The CDR3 DNA is TGTGCCAGCAGTTTAAATCCCGGGTTAAACACTGAAGCTTTCTTT. As protein: CASSLNPGLNTEAFF. The full variable domain, with the rest looked up from reference TRBV28 and TRBJ1-1, is DVKVTQSSRYLVKRTGEKVFLECVQDMDHENMFWYRQDPGLGLRLIYFSYDVKMKEKGDIPEGYSVSREKKERFSLILESASTNQTSMYLCASSLNPGLNTEAFFGQGTRLTVV.

V usage is TRBV5-1 and J usage is TRBJ2-1, with D maybe TRBD1 (5 bases). V was pared by 0 bases and J by 4 bases, with 11 bases between. CDR3 size: 15 residues. The germline V gene has CDR1 SGHRS and CDR2 YFSETQ. CDR3 bases: TGCGCCAGCAGCTTGGAGGACACCAGGTACAATGAGCAGTTCTTC. Its protein product is CASSLEDTRYNEQFF.

This clonotype was seen at least ten times. V usage is TRBV30 and J usage is TRBJ2-7, with TRBD1 as a possible D gene (6 bases). Trimming stripped 1 base from V and 1 base from J, with 8 bases between. CDR3 length equals 13 residues. Germline CDR1 is GTSNPN and CDR2 is SVGIG (reference sequence). The CDR3 sequence: CAWSGQGSYEQYF. The CDR3 DNA reads TGTGCCTGGAGTGGTCAGGGGTCCTACGAGCAGTACTTC.

The table lists this clonotype with a few counts. The V gene is TRBV6-1, the J gene TRBJ2-1; D might be TRBD2 (6 bases). V gave up 5 bases and J gave up 1 base, with 18 bases separating them. The V gene's germline CDR1 is MNHNS and CDR2 SASEGT. This CDR3 region has 17 residues. As DNA, the CDR3 is TGTGCCAGCAGTCAGCTAATACTAGCTAATTCCTACAATGAGCAGTTCTTC. This codes for CASSQLILANSYNEQFF.

This clonotype was seen a few times. The rearrangement uses TRBV19 and TRBJ2-1, with D possibly TRBD2 on 5 matching bases. The CDR3 consists of 13 residues. CDR1 is LNHDA, CDR2 SQIVND, per germline (reference sequence). V was cut by 6 bases and J by 3 bases, with 9 bases left in between. CDR3 residues: CASSTADYNEQFF. CDR3 in DNA: TGTGCCAGTAGCACAGCGGACTACAATGAGCAGTTCTTC.

This clonotype came up many times. The rearrangement uses TRBV4-3 and TRBJ2-3; perhaps TRBD2 as D (5 bases). The CDR3 has 14 residues. Germline values: CDR1 LGHNA, CDR2 YSLEER. The ends were cut back, 0 bases at V and 7 bases at J, with 11 bases in the middle. The CDR3 nucleotides read TGCGCCAGCAGCCAAGAGGGCTCGGGAAATACGCAGTATTTT. It yields the protein CASSQEGSGNTQYF.

In its sample, this clonotype was seen many times. The chain is built from TRBV11-2 and TRBJ2-1; TRBD2 agrees at 7 bases. CDR1 is SGHAT and CDR2 is FQNNGV in the germline V gene. With V trimmed by 3 bases and J by 2 bases, 7 bases remained unmatched. The CDR3 covers 16 residues. DNA for the CDR3: TGTGCCAGCAGCTTTGCGTCTAGCGGCCCCTACAATGAGCAGTTCTTC. Its protein product is CASSFASSGPYNEQFF.

The chain joins TRBV9 to TRBJ2-1; D is ambiguous. This CDR3 contains 14 residues. Germline CDR1 SGDLS, CDR2 YYNGEE. Trimming pared 4 bases from V and 9 bases from J, leaving 17 bases between. The CDR3 coding sequence is TGTGCCAGCAGCTCCCCGACATCGCCGGGTGAGCAGTTCTTC. Protein: CASSSPTSPGEQFF.

This clonotype was counted between two and nine times. The chain is built from TRBV5-5 and TRBJ2-7; 8 nucleotides align to TRBD1. The junction had 7 bases not matched to a gene; V was cut back by 4 bases and J by 7 bases. Germline V lookup: CDR1 SGHKS, CDR2 YYEKEE (reference sequence). There are 13 residues in the CDR3. Here the CDR3 DNA reads TGTGCCAGCAGCCTATACAGGGGGTTGGAGCAGTACTTC. Its translation is CASSLYRGLEQYF.

This clonotype was counted between two and nine times. The rearrangement joins TRBV27 to TRBJ1-2; 7 bases agree with TRBD1. The CDR3 loop spans 15 amino acids. With 8 bases clipped from V and 4 bases from J, the junction kept 13 bases outside the gene matches. Germline V gene lookup returns CDR1 MNHEY and CDR2 SMNVEV (reference sequence). The CDR3 loop reads CASGFSTGRPYGYTF. CDR3 in DNA: TGTGCCAGCGGATTTTCGACAGGGAGGCCCTATGGCTACACCTTC.

This clonotype was found many times. V and J are TRBV7-2 and TRBJ2-3; TRBD2 agrees at 11 bases. After removal of 6 bases from V and 2 bases from J, the junction contained 7 bases not matched to a gene. The CDR3 runs to 16 residues. Germline CDR1 is SGHTA and CDR2 is FQGNSA. The DNA of the CDR3 is TGTGCCAGCAGGGAGACTAGCGGGGCTAACACAGATACGCAGTATTTT. Its protein product is CASRETSGANTDTQYF.

Ten or more counts support this clonotype. The gene calls are TRBV4-1 and TRBJ2-7; D might be TRBD2 (5 bases). Trimming removed 4 bases from V and 3 bases from J, with 7 bases in between. The CDR3 sequence is 12 residues long. Germline V gene sequence: CDR1 MGHRA, CDR2 YSYEKL. The CDR3 loop is CASSPGNYEQYF. The CDR3 region has the DNA TGCGCCAGCAGCCCCGGGAACTACGAGCAGTACTTC.

This clonotype was observed at least ten times. The chain recombines TRBV10-3 with TRBJ2-7, with D unclear. The CDR3 extends over 12 amino acids. Looked up from germline, CDR1 is ENHRY and CDR2 is SYGVKD. V lost 0 bases and J 4 bases, leaving 4 bases between the germline ends. CDR3 loop: CAISESEYEQYF. The CDR3 DNA sequence: TGTGCCATCAGTGAGTCGGAATACGAGCAGTACTTC.

CDR3 nucleotides: TGTGCCAGCAGCCCCGGCTCTGGAAACACCATATATTTT. Translated: CASSPGSGNTIYF. The genes are TRBV7-9 and TRBJ1-3; D gene ambiguous. Germline V CDR1 and CDR2: SEHNR, FQNEAQ (reference sequence). This CDR3 is 13 amino acids long. Trimming removed 5 bases at V and 0 bases at J, with 5 bases between.

This clonotype showed up just a few times. The chain employs TRBV28 and TRBJ1-3; D is unclear. CDR3 length equals 14 residues. From germline, CDR1 is MDHEN and CDR2 SYDVKM. The V and J ends lost 5 bases and 0 bases respectively, with 8 bases between them. The chain's CDR3 is CASSERASGNTIYF. The DNA of the CDR3 is TGTGCCAGCAGTGAAAGGGCCTCTGGAAACACCATATATTTT.

Of note for this clonotype: This may arise from a read error, as a much more abundant clone is one base away. This chain links TRBV29-1 with TRBJ1-2; no definite D call. This CDR3 is 11 amino acids long. Germline V lookup: CDR1 SQVTM, CDR2 ANQGSEA. The CDR3, as DNA: TGCAGCGTTGGTCGAGACTATAGCTACACCTTC. As protein: CSVGRDYSYTF.

A note on this clonotype: With a much larger clone just one base away, this may be a read error. The chain recombines TRBV5-1 with TRBJ2-1; D tentatively fits TRBD1 or TRBD2 (5 bases each). This CDR3 is built from 14 residues. The germline V gene has CDR1 SGHRS and CDR2 YFSETQ. V was shortened by 2 bases and J by 10 bases, with 16 bases between the two germline ends. CDR3 protein: CASSLGDGSYEQFF. Written as DNA, the CDR3 is TGCGCCAGCAGCTTAGGGGACGGTTCCTACGAGCAGTTCTTC.

The V call is TRBV20-1, the J call TRBJ1-5; 7 positions agree with TRBD1. Trimming at V came to 1 base and at J to 7 bases, leaving 10 bases not matched to a gene. The CDR3 runs 15 residues. Germline CDR1 reads DFQATT; CDR2 reads SNEGSKA (reference sequence). The CDR3 loop reads CSARAQGGLRQPQHF. In DNA form, the CDR3 reads TGCAGTGCTAGAGCGCAGGGGGGATTAAGACAGCCCCAGCATTTT.

A few counts support this clonotype. The chain is built from TRBV28 and TRBJ1-1; D is ambiguous. Germline-derived CDR1 and CDR2 are MDHEN and SYDVKM. The CDR3 has 19 amino acids. V dropped 4 bases and J dropped 3 bases, with 27 bases sitting between them. The DNA of the CDR3 is TGTGCCAGCAGTTACTTTTACCTTATGACTTTTTCTCGGGACACTGAAGCTTTCTTT. Translating it yields CASSYFYLMTFSRDTEAFF.

The rearrangement links TRBV12-3 or TRBV12-4 to TRBJ2-7; D is perhaps TRBD1 (5 bases). The CDR3 consists of 15 residues. V was pared by 2 bases and J by 3 bases, with 14 bases between. CDR3 sequence (DNA): TGTGCCAGCAGTTTATCGTACAGGAAGGGCTACGAGCAGTACTTC. Residues: CASSLSYRKGYEQYF.